This paragraph reports one T cell receptor (beta chain). This specimen comes from a study of multiple sclerosis patients with progressive multifocal leukoencephalopathy. Across the study: Controls were natalizumab-treated multiple sclerosis patients who did not develop PML, sampled longitudinally.

Time point defined: before natalizumab initiation. Assay used: immunoSEQ multiplex PCR; TCRdb lists only in-frame clones, some missing. The repertoire holds about 30,000 clones, with over 90% as singletons. This receptor was obtained from a man aged 25-40 years with multiple sclerosis. Sequencing was done on a sample of PBMCs.

The CDR3 loop reads CASSPKGPYEQYF. The DNA of the CDR3 is TGTGCCAGCAGCCCCAAGGGACCCTACGAGCAGTACTTC. This chain uses TRBV7-9 with TRBJ2-7; D possibly matches TRBD1 or TRBD2 (5 bases each). CDR1 and CDR2 from the germline V gene are SEHNR and FQNEAQ (reference sequence). The V gene lost 5 bases and the J gene lost 2 bases, with 10 bases spanning the gap. The CDR3 consists of 13 residues.